This T cell receptor beta chain stems from a study of CD8+CD57+ T cells in acquired aplastic anemia. About the study: When averaged, DNA from sorted CD4+ and CD8+ cells came to 3 to 4 ug.

CDR3 and TCR beta VDJ profiling relied on genomic DNA as the template. TCRdb fed the reads into MiXCR, producing one record per CDR3 protein. The sample includes approximately 190,000 distinct CDR3 sequences, 40% to 50% seen only once; the top ten take about 9.5%. This clonotype was counted a single time. The patients chosen for sequencing had shown expansion of CD8+CD57+ cells (detected by flow cytometry). The blood sampling took place in patients who had so far received no therapy. This CDR3 has 14 residues. Germline loops: CDR1 DFQATT, CDR2 SNEGSKA (reference sequence). V was clipped by 2 bases and J by 0 bases, with 11 bases between them.

The TCR sequence derives from a human donor with aplastic anemia. Sequencing input: sorted CD4+, CD8+, or CD8+CD57+ T cells (not recorded which) from PBMCs. The V and J genes are TRBV20-1 and TRBJ2-7, with D unresolved. CDR3 DNA sequence: TGCAGTGCTAGACCGGGTGCAAGCTCCTACGAGCAGTACTTC. It yields the protein CSARPGASSYEQYF.